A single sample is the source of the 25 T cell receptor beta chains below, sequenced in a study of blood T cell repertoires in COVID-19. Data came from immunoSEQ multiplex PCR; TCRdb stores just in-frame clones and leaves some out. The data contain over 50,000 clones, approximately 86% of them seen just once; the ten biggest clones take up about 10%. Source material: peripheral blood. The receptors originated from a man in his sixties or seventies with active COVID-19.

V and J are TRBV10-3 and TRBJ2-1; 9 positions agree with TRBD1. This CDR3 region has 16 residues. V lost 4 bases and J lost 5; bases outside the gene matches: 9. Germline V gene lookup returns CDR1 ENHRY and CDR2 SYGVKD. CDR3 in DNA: TGTGCCATCAGTGGGTCCTACAGGGGGCAACACAATGAGCAGTTCTTC. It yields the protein CAISGSYRGQHNEQFF.

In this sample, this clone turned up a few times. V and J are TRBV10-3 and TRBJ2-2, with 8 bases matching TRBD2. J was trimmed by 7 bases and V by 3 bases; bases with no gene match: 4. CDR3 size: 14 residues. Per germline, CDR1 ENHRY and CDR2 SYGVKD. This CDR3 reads CAISDAGGLGELFF. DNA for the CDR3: TGTGCCATCAGTGACGCGGGGGGCCTCGGGGAGCTGTTTTTT.

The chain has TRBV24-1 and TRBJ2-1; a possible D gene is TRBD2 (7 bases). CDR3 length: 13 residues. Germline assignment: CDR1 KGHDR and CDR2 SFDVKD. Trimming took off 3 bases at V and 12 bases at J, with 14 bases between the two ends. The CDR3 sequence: CATSDLGGRGQFF. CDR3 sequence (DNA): TGTGCCACCAGTGATCTGGGGGGGCGTGGGCAGTTCTTC.

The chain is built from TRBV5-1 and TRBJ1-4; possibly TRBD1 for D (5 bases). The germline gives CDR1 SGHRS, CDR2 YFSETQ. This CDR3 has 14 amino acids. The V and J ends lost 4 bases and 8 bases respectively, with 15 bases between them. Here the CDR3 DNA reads TGCGCCAGCAGCATCCCAGGGTTGGGGGAAAAACTGTTTTTT. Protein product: CASSIPGLGEKLFF.

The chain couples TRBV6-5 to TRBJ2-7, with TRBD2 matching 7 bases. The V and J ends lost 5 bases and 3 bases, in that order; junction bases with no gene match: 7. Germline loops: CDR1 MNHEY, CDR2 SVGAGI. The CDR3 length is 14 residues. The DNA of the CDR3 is TGTGCCAGCAGTCTAGCGGCAGGGTACTACGAGCAGTACTTC. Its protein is CASSLAAGYYEQYF.

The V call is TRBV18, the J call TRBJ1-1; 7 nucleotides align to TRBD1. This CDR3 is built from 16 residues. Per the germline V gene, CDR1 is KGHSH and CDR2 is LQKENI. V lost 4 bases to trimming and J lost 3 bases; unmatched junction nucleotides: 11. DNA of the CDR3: TGTGCCAGCTCACAACTACCAATCGACAGGGACACTGAAGCTTTCTTT. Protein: CASSQLPIDRDTEAFF.

The CDR3: CASSPREVSYEQYF. In DNA form, the CDR3 reads TGTGCCAGCAGCCCCCGGGAGGTTTCCTACGAGCAGTACTTC. This chain connects TRBV9 to TRBJ2-7; 7 nucleotides align to TRBD2. Trimming cost V 4 bases and J 1 base; bases outside gene matches: 5. The CDR3 covers 14 residues. Germline V gene sequence: CDR1 SGDLS, CDR2 YYNGEE.

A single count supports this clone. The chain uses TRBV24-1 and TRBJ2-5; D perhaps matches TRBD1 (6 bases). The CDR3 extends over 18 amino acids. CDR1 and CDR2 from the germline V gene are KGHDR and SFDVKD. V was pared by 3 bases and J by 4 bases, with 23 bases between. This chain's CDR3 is CATSDAGPGEGSGETQYF. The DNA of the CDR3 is TGTGCCACCAGTGATGCCGGTCCAGGGGAAGGGAGCGGAGAGACCCAGTACTTC.

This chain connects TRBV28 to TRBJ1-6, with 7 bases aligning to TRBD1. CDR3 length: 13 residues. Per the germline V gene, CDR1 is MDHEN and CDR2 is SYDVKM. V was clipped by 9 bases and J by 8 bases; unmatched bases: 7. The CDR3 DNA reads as TGTGCCAGTGTAGACAGGGTGGATTCACCCCTCCACTTT. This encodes CASVDRVDSPLHF.

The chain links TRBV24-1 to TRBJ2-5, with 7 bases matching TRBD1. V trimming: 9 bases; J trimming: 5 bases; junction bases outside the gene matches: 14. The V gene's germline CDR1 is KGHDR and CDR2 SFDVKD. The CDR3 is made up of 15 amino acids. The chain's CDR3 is CATAPFKGAGETQYF. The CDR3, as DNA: TGTGCCACCGCCCCTTTCAAGGGGGCAGGGGAGACCCAGTACTTC.

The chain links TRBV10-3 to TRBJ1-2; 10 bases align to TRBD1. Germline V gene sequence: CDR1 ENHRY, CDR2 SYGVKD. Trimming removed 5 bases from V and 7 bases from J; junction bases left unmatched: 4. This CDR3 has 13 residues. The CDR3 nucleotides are TGTGCCATCAGTCTAGACAGGGGGCCTGGCTACACCTTC. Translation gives CAISLDRGPGYTF.

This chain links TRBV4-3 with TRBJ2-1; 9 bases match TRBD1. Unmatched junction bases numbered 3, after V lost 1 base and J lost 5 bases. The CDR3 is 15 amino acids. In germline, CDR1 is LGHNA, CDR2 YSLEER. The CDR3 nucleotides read TGCGCCAGCAGCCAAGGGACAGGGGTAGACAATGAGCAGTTCTTC. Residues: CASSQGTGVDNEQFF.

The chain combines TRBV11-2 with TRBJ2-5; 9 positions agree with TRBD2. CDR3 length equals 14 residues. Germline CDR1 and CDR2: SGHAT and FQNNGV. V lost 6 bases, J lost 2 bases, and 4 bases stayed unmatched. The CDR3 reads CASSIAGAQETQYF. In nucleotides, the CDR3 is TGTGCCAGCAGTATAGCGGGGGCTCAAGAGACCCAGTACTTC.

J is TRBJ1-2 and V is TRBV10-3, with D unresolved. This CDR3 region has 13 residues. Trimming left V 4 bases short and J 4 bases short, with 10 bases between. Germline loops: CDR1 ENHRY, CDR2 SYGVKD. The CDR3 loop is CAISGGSAYGYTF. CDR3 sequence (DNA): TGTGCCATCAGTGGAGGGAGTGCCTATGGCTACACCTTC.

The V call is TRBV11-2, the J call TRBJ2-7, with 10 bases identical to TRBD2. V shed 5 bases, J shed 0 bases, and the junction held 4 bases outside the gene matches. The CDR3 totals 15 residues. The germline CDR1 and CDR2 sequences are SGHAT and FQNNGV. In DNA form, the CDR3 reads TGTGCCAGCAGCCGAGCGGGGGGGCCCTCCTACGAGCAGTACTTC. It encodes CASSRAGGPSYEQYF.

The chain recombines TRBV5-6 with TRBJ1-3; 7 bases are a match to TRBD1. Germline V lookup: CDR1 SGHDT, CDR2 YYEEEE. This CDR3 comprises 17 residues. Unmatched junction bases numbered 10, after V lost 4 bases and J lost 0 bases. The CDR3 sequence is CASSPRDRGPSGNTIYF. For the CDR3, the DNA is TGTGCCAGCAGCCCCCGGGACAGAGGGCCCTCTGGAAACACCATATATTTT.

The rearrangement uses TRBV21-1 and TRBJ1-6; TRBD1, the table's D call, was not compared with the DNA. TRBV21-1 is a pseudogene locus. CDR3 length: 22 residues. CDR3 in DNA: TGTGCCAGCAGCAAAAACACGGTGCACGAGACAGGGTCAAGATCCTATAATTCACCCCTCCACTTT. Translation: CASSKNTVHETGSRSYNSPLHF.

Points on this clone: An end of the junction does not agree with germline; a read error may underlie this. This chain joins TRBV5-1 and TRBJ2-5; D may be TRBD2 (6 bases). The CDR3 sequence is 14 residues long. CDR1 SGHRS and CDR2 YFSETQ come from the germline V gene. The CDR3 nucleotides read TGCGCCAGCAGATTGGGGGGTCGGGAGGAGACCCAGTACTTC. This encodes CASRLGGREETQYF.

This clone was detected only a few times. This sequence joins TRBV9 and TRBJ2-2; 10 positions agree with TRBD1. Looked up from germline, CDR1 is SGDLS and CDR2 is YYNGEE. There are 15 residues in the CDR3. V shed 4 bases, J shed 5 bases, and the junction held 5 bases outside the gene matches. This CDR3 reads CASSPRQGATGELFF. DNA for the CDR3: TGTGCCAGCAGCCCGCGACAGGGGGCGACCGGGGAGCTGTTTTTT. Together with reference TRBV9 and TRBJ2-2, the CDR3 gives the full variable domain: DSGVTQTPKHLITATGQRVTLRCSPRSGDLSVYWYQQSLDQGLQFLIQYYNGEERAKGNILERFSAQQFPDLHSELNLSSLELGDSALYFCASSPRQGATGELFFGEGSRLTVL.

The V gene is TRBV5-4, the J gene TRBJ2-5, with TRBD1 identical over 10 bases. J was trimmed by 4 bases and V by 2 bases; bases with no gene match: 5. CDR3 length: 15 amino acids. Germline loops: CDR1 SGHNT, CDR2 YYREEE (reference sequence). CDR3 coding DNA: TGTGCCAGCAGCTTAGGGGACAGGGGTATAGAGACCCAGTACTTC. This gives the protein CASSLGDRGIETQYF.

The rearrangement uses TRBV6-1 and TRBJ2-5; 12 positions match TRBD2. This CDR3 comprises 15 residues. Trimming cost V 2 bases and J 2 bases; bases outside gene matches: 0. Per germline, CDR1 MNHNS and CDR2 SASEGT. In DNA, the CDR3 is TGTGCCAGCAGTGAACTAGCGGGGGGGCAAGAGACCCAGTACTTC. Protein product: CASSELAGGQETQYF.

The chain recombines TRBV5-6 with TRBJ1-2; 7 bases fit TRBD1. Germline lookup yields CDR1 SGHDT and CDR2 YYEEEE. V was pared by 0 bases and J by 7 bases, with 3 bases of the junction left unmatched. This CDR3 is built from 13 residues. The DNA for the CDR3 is TGTGCCAGCAGCTTGGTAGGGGGCGGTGGCTACACCTTC. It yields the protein CASSLVGGGGYTF.

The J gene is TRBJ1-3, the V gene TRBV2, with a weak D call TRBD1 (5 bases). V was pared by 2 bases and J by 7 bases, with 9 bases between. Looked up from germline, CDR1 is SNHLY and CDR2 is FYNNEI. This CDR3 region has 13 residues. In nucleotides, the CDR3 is TGTGCCAGCAGTGAAAATCGGGGGAACACCATATATTTT. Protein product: CASSENRGNTIYF.

The CDR3 loop reads CASSSGGRNYGYTF. The CDR3 coding sequence is TGTGCCAGCTCGTCGGGGGGGAGAAACTATGGCTACACCTTC. This chain uses TRBV18 with TRBJ1-2, with D perhaps matching TRBD1 (5 bases). V lost 6 bases and J lost 2, with 13 bases in between. This CDR3 spans 14 amino acids. Germline V lookup: CDR1 KGHSH, CDR2 LQKENI.

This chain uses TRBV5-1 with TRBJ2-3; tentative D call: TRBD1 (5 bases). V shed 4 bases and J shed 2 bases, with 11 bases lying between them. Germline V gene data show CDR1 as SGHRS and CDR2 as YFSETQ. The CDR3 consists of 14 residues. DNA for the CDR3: TGCGCCAGCAGCCCAGGGTTAGTCACAGATACGCAGTATTTT. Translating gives CASSPGLVTDTQYF.